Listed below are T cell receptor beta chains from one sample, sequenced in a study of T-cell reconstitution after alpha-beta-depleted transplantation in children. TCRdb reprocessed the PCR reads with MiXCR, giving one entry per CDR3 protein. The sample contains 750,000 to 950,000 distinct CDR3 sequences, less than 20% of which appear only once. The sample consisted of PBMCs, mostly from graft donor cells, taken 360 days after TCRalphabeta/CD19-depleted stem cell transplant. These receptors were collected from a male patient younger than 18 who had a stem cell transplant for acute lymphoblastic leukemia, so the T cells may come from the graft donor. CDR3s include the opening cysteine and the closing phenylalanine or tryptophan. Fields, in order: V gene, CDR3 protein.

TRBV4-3	CASSQPTGRAGELFF
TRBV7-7	CASSPGTGSTDTQYF
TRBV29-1	CSVRLAGGPAYEQYF
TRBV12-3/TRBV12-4	CASRGQVLLAKNIQYF
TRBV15	CANQYEQYF
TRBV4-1	CASSQGPPLAKNIQYF
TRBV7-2	CASSLNFWTYEQYF
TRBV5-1	CASSLGDWITEAFF
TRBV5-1	CASSLATGPYEQYF
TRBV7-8	CASSPSRDSRQETQYF
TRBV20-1	CSASSPGLVGQYF
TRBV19	CASGAGNEQYF
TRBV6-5	CASSFLAGRSLQETQYF
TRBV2	CASSGFSGILNKQFF
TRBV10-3	CAIRGGTRETQYF
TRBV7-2	CASQRTSGMRDTQYF
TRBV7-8	CASGRALSNGYEQYF
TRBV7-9	CASSLDAGVTEAFF
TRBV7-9	CASSAKLGRRYNEQFF
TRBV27	CASSSAGLYEQYF
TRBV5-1	CASSFSWESLNEQFF
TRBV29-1	CSVGHGKHRNEQFF
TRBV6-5	CASSYSNQLDPNSPLHF
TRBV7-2	CASSLWTRGTDTQYF
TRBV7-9	CASSWGTAISGNTIYF
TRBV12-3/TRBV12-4	CASSLGDRSNQPQHF
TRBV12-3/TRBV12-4	CASSLRVWDSSQETQYF
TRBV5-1	CASSPGLAALRADTQYF
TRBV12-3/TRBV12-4	CASTRRHQYEQYF
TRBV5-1	CASAPLWCGGSQETQYF
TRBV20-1	CSAPLIPQTNYGYTF
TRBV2	CASIPGTPLGAFF
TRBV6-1	CASRSRQGLNTEAFF
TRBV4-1	CASSRERESYNEQFF
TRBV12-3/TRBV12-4	CASSRPGTGGRNTEAFF
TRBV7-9	CASSLQRELRPHYNEQFF
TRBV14	CASTTLAGGFNEQFF
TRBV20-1	CSASAQGRGASQPQHF
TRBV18	CASSPLPDSVTEAFF
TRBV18	CASSPNSQETQYF
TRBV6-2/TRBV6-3	CASSFSKNIQYF
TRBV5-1	CASSPRRAGGPSSYNEQFF
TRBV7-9	CASSSTGVGYGYTF
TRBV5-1	CASSSPLSPYEQYF
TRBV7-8	CASSFRRNYEQYF